This TCR beta chain is drawn from a study of shared clonotypes between healthy human individuals. Sequencing was at deep level. Each sorted subset replicate got 200 ng genomic DNA, roughly 30,000 genomes. Here immunoSEQ multiplex PCR was the method, and the copy in TCRdb shows in-frame clones only, minus some. The sample shows approximately 2,000,000 clones, roughly 90% of them seen only once. The length of the CDR3 is 14 residues. The V segment lost 8 bases and the J segment 2 bases; nucleotides outside the gene matches: 6. The V gene's germline CDR1 is SGHDN and CDR2 FVKESK. The material sequenced was naive CD4+ T cells from PBMCs. This sample's subset: CD45RA+ positively selected. The V gene is TRBV14, the J gene TRBJ1-5, with 7 bases aligning to TRBD1. This clonotype was obtained from a young man in good health. Some clones in this sample may be carry-over from other donors' samples. Here the CDR3 DNA reads TGTGCCAGCCTTGACAGGGAGGGCAATCAGCCCCAGCATTTT. Protein sequence: CASLDREGNQPQHF.